This T cell receptor (beta chain) was recorded in a study of T cells in Graves' hyperthyroidism and ophthalmopathy. About the study: Pretreatment peripheral blood was obtained at initial diagnosis. Study-level points and caveats: In the blood, most expanded thyroid clonotypes above 0.001 appeared as well.

Amplification of TCR beta CDR3 regions used RNA as the template. The HTBI primer set served for first-round RT-PCR of the TCR CDR3. TCRdb recomputed calls from the multiplex PCR reads with MiXCR, one row per CDR3 protein. Among some 760,000 distinct CDR3 sequences, around 15% were seen once, and the ten largest hold roughly a tenth. About this clonotype: Its target is not known.

Germline values: CDR1 SNHLY, CDR2 FYNNEI. The CDR3 consists of 14 residues. With 3 bases removed from V and 6 bases from J, the gap between germline ends came to 9 bases. Diagnostic assessment was based on clinical symptoms, serum thyroxine and TRAb, thyroid ultrasound and orbital computed tomography. The chain recombines TRBV2 with TRBJ1-6; possible D gene TRBD1, 5 bases. The source of this sequence is a woman in her late teens or twenties with Graves' hyperthyroidism. Sequencing input: blood. In DNA form, the CDR3 reads TGTGCCAGCAGTGATCGAGGGGTTAATTCACCCCTCCACTTT. The encoded protein is CASSDRGVNSPLHF.